The TCR beta chain under discussion was sequenced for a study of regulatory T cells in long-lasting Graves disease. Study in general: Treatment with antithyroid drugs for over 5 years, together with positive TSH receptor antibodies, meant persistent Graves' disease. Notes on the study in general: There was favoring of TRBV28, TRBJ1-2 and TRBJ2-5 in persistent disease.

Described time point: persistent/refractory GD, antithyroid drugs over 5 years with positive TRAb. The TCR library was made from RNA extracted from PBMCs. Worth noting for this clonotype: What it binds is not known.

The germline V gene encodes CDR1 SGHRS and CDR2 YFSETQ. There are 12 residues in the CDR3. The germline V and J ends were trimmed by 3 bases and 5 bases, with 8 bases remaining between them. Combining iRepertoire HTBI primers with Arm-PCR of CDR3 regions, the authors built TCR beta libraries. One entry per CDR3 protein results from TCRdb running MiXCR on the multiplex PCR reads. The sample yields fewer than 450,000 distinct CDR3 sequences, about 25% seen once. The receptor's source is a female donor with Graves disease. The chain joins TRBV5-1 to TRBJ2-5, with no clear D. The sequencing used peripheral blood mononuclear cells (PBMCs), collected when the disease was refractory, from a patient treated with antithyroid drugs. The DNA of the CDR3 is TGCGCCAGCAGCTGGAACGAGGAGACCCAGTACTTC. Encoded protein: CASSWNEETQYF.